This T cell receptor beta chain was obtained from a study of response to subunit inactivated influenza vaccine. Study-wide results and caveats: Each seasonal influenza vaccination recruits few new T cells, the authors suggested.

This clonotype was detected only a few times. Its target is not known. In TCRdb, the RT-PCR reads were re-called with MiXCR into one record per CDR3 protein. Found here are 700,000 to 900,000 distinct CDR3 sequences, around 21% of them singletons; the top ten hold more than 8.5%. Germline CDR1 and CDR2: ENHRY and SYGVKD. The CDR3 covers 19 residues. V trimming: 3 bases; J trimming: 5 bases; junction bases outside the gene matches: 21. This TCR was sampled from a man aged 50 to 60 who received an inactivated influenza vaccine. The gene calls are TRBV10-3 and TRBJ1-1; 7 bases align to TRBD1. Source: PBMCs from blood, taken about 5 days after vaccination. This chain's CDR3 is CAISEETGYPRIGRTEAFF. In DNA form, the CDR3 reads TGTGCCATCAGTGAAGAGACAGGGTACCCTCGGATCGGGAGGACTGAAGCTTTCTTT.